The clone carrying this T cell receptor beta chain was picked up a small number of times. The target antigen is unknown. This sample is drawn from a study of response to subunit inactivated influenza vaccine. Study results and limitations: The authors suggested that few new T cells are recruited per seasonal influenza vaccination.

In TCRdb, the RT-PCR reads were re-called with MiXCR into one record per CDR3 protein. The sample has about 480,000 distinct CDR3 sequences; approximately 13% are singletons. V lost 3 bases, J lost 3 bases, and 8 bases lay in between. The CDR3 has 13 residues. V is TRBV12-3 or TRBV12-4 and J is TRBJ1-2, with D unresolved. This sequence originates from a man aged 50 to 59 who received an inactivated influenza vaccine. The material sequenced was PBMCs from blood, taken 40 to 50 days after vaccination. Written as DNA, the CDR3 is TGTGCCAGCAGTTTGGGCTCCTACTATGGCTACACCTTC. It encodes CASSLGSYYGYTF.